This TCR beta chain was retrieved from a study of blood T cell repertoires in COVID-19. For the study at large: Samples taken during acute and convalescent COVID-19 were collected in the United States, Italy and Spain.

In germline, CDR1 is PRHDT, CDR2 FYEKMQ (reference sequence). The V and J ends lost 8 bases and 4 bases respectively, with 12 bases between them. This CDR3 has 13 amino acids. This clone was recorded only once. The study drew participants aged about 18 to 95 years from fewer than 30 US areas. Membership in each cohort depended on participant-reported clinical history. Clones were sequenced by immunoSEQ multiplex PCR, and TCRdb holds only the in-frame ones, with some missing. Seen here are about 300,000 clones, 65% to 90% observed once, and the top ten hold less than 4.5%. Sequencing used PBMCs or T cells enriched from blood (not recorded which). This sequence originates from a man younger than 45 who had recovered from COVID-19. This sequence joins TRBV13 and TRBJ1-3; possible D gene TRBD1, 6 bases. The CDR3 DNA sequence: TGTGCCAGCCCCTGGACAGAAGGAAACACCATATATTTT. Translated: CASPWTEGNTIYF.